A single sample gave rise to the 20 T cell receptor beta chains below, sequenced in a study of blood T cell repertoires in COVID-19. Sequenced by immunoSEQ multiplex PCR; TCRdb stores in-frame clones only, minus some. The data contain about 170,000 clones, approximately 77% of them singletons. The sequenced sample was peripheral blood. Receptor source: a woman at least 80 years old with active or convalescent COVID-19.

The V call is TRBV28, the J call TRBJ1-1; D possibly corresponds to TRBD1 (5 bases). The CDR3 spans 14 residues. Trimming removed 4 bases from V and 0 bases from J, with 9 bases in between. Germline V gene data show CDR1 as MDHEN and CDR2 as SYDVKM. The CDR3 region has the DNA TGTGCCAGCAGTTGGGGGGGATTGAACACTGAAGCTTTCTTT. Amino acids: CASSWGGLNTEAFF.

A single count supports this clone. This chain uses TRBV5-1 with TRBJ2-7; TRBD2 might be the D (6 bases). This CDR3 is 14 amino acids long. Trimming pared 0 bases from V and 2 bases from J, leaving 9 bases between. CDR1 is SGHRS, CDR2 YFSETQ, per germline. This chain's CDR3 is CASSLDLATYEQYF. The CDR3 DNA reads as TGCGCCAGCAGCTTGGATCTAGCGACCTACGAGCAGTACTTC.

V usage is TRBV6-6 and J usage is TRBJ1-2; D gene uncertain. Between the trimmed V and J ends, which lost 1 base and 3 bases, there was a span of 3 bases. This CDR3 comprises 12 residues. Per germline, CDR1 MNHNY and CDR2 SVGAGI (reference sequence). The chain's CDR3 is CASSYLDYGYTF. CDR3 coding DNA: TGTGCCAGCAGTTACTTAGACTATGGCTACACCTTC.

This sequence joins TRBV5-8 and TRBJ1-5, with 11 positions matching TRBD1. Trimming at V came to 2 bases and at J to 7 bases, leaving 5 bases not matched to a gene. CDR3 length: 15 residues. Germline loops: CDR1 SGHTS, CDR2 YDEGEE. CDR3 protein: CASSLGTGGFQPQHF. The CDR3 nucleotides read TGTGCCAGCAGCTTAGGGACAGGGGGGTTCCAGCCCCAGCATTTT.

J is TRBJ2-1 and V is TRBV7-3; TRBD2 is a possible D gene (6 bases). CDR1 SGHTA and CDR2 FQGTGA come from the germline V gene. V shed 3 bases and J shed 2 bases, with 14 bases lying between them. This CDR3 has 16 amino acids. CDR3 sequence (DNA): TGTGCCAGCAGCTTTTCGATCGGGAGTGCCTACAATGAGCAGTTCTTC. Protein product: CASSFSIGSAYNEQFF.

This clone was seen only once. The chain links TRBV7-2 to TRBJ2-1; 7 bases are shared with TRBD2. V was pared by 4 bases and J by 0 bases, with 12 bases of the junction left unmatched. This CDR3 has 18 residues. Germline loops: CDR1 SGHTA, CDR2 FQGNSA. Here the CDR3 reads CASSSKGRGISSYNEQFF. CDR3 in DNA: TGTGCCAGCAGCTCGAAGGGGCGGGGGATAAGCTCCTACAATGAGCAGTTCTTC.

About this clone: The sample carries other DNA sequences with the same CDR3. The J gene is TRBJ1-1, the V gene TRBV6-1, with D possibly TRBD1 on 5 matching bases. Trimming removed 3 bases at V and 5 bases at J, with 10 bases between. The CDR3 loop spans 13 amino acids. From germline, CDR1 is MNHNS and CDR2 SASEGT. CDR3 region: CASSDGGRTEAFF. CDR3 bases: TGTGCCAGCAGTGATGGGGGGAGGACTGAAGCTTTCTTT.

The CDR3 DNA sequence: TGTGCCAGCAGCTCACACACAGATACGCAGTATTTT. It encodes CASSSHTDTQYF. The rearrangement links TRBV7-6 to TRBJ2-3; D uncertain. V lost 4 bases, J lost 2 bases, and 4 bases lay in between. The CDR3 length is 12 residues. The germline V gene has CDR1 SGHVS and CDR2 FNYEAQ.

The chain couples TRBV10-1 to TRBJ1-1; the match to TRBD1 covers 8 bases. Germline CDR1 and CDR2: WNHNN and SYGVQD (reference sequence). V trimming: 2 bases; J trimming: 8 bases; junction bases outside the gene matches: 10. The CDR3 length is 15 residues. The CDR3 sequence is CASSEARRGHPEAFF. DNA for the CDR3: TGCGCCAGCAGTGAGGCTCGCAGGGGGCACCCAGAAGCTTTCTTT.

The rearrangement uses TRBV6-1 and TRBJ1-6, with a tentative D call TRBD1 (5 bases). V was clipped by 0 bases and J by 7 bases, with 7 bases between them. The CDR3 sequence is 14 residues long. CDR1 and CDR2 (germline): MNHNS, SASEGT. This CDR3 reads CASSEAKGNSPLHF. DNA for the CDR3: TGTGCCAGCAGTGAAGCGAAGGGGAATTCACCCCTCCACTTT.

This chain links TRBV7-6 with TRBJ2-1, with 9 bases that match TRBD2. CDR1 is SGHVS, CDR2 FNYEAQ, per germline. V gave up 1 base and J gave up 2 bases; unmatched junction bases: 6. There are 17 residues in the CDR3. The CDR3: CASSLGVRGRAYNEQFF. The CDR3 DNA sequence: TGTGCCAGCAGCTTAGGGGTACGCGGGAGGGCCTACAATGAGCAGTTCTTC.

This chain links TRBV4-1 with TRBJ1-2; 8 nucleotides align to TRBD1. The junction had 10 bases not matched to a gene; V was cut back by 0 bases and J by 4 bases. Germline V gives CDR1 MGHRA, CDR2 YSYEKL. This CDR3 has 17 amino acids. CDR3 sequence: CASSQDVGSGGSYGYTF. CDR3 nucleotides: TGCGCCAGCAGCCAAGATGTGGGGTCAGGGGGCAGCTATGGCTACACCTTC.

V gene TRBV7-9 combines with J gene TRBJ2-2; weak D call: TRBD2 (6 bases). Germline V gene lookup returns CDR1 SEHNR and CDR2 FQNEAQ (reference sequence). CDR3 size: 15 residues. V was pared by 1 base and J by 6 bases, with 12 bases between. The CDR3 DNA is TGTGCCAGCAGCTTAGTGGGTAGCGGCCCCGGGGAGCTGTTTTTT. This sequence encodes CASSLVGSGPGELFF.

This clone was found many times. The chain uses TRBV27 and TRBJ2-3, with 9 bases lining up with TRBD2. V shed 5 bases and J 1 base; nucleotides not matched to a gene: 4. The CDR3 consists of 15 residues. The germline CDR1 and CDR2 sequences are MNHEY and SMNVEV (reference sequence). CDR3 nucleotide sequence: TGTGCCAGCAGTCCGCGGACTAGCGGCACAGATACGCAGTATTTT. It yields the protein CASSPRTSGTDTQYF.

The chain recombines TRBV6-1 with TRBJ1-6; tentatively, D is TRBD1 (6 bases). CDR1 is MNHNS, CDR2 SASEGT, per germline. The CDR3 consists of 17 residues. Trimming shortened V by 4 bases and J by 7 bases, and 20 bases separated the two germline ends. The CDR3 DNA reads TGTGCCAGCAGTGTCCCCCTTCAGGGGATACCGAATTCACCCCTCCACTTT. Encoded protein: CASSVPLQGIPNSPLHF.

CDR3 coding DNA: TGTGCCAGCAGCGTCCTAGGGGAGAACACTGAAGCTTTCTTT. Protein sequence: CASSVLGENTEAFF. J is TRBJ1-1 and V is TRBV9, with a possible D match to TRBD1 (5 bases). The V gene lost 2 bases and the J gene lost 1 base, with 9 bases spanning the gap. CDR3 length: 14 residues. The V gene's germline CDR1 is SGDLS and CDR2 YYNGEE.

This clone was observed a few times. The gene calls are TRBV7-2 and TRBJ1-5, with D hard to call. The V gene lost 4 bases and the J gene lost 3 bases, with 19 bases spanning the gap. The CDR3 runs 17 residues. Germline values: CDR1 SGHTA, CDR2 FQGNSA. CDR3 sequence reads: CASSSTGVLGLNQPQHF. The CDR3 region has the DNA TGTGCCAGCAGCTCTACGGGTGTGCTGGGTCTCAATCAGCCCCAGCATTTT.

The chain has TRBV6-1 and TRBJ1-5, with 8 bases fitting TRBD1. Germline V CDR1 and CDR2: MNHNS, SASEGT. Trimming cost V 2 bases and J 3 bases; bases outside gene matches: 3. This CDR3 region has 15 residues. CDR3 loop: CASSENRGANQPQHF. The CDR3, as DNA: TGTGCCAGCAGTGAAAACAGGGGGGCCAATCAGCCCCAGCATTTT.

The chain uses TRBV7-9 and TRBJ2-7, with a tentative D call TRBD2 (6 bases). This CDR3 is 15 amino acids long. Germline-derived CDR1 and CDR2 are SEHNR and FQNEAQ (reference sequence). The V end was cut by 9 bases, the J end by 4 bases, with 22 bases between. CDR3 in DNA: TGTGCCAGTACACAGGCCGGGGGTCTCGGTTACGAGCAGTACTTC. Translating it yields CASTQAGGLGYEQYF.

The chain recombines TRBV7-9 with TRBJ1-6; TRBD1 aligns across 10 bases. This CDR3 region has 16 residues. V trimming: 2 bases; J trimming: 9 bases; junction bases outside the gene matches: 7. CDR1 is SEHNR and CDR2 is FQNEAQ in the germline V gene (reference sequence). This CDR3 is CASSLWDRGIGSPLHF. The DNA of the CDR3 is TGTGCCAGCAGCTTATGGGACAGGGGTATAGGTTCACCCCTCCACTTT.